The entry below gives a single TCR beta chain sequence along with its context. Antigen: not known. With 2 bases removed from V and 2 bases from J, the gap between germline ends came to 13 bases. From germline, CDR1 is MNHNY and CDR2 SVGAGI (reference sequence). The CDR3 spans 15 residues. The data belong to a study of T cell responses to AZD1222 COVID-19 vaccine. Study-wide points: Seropositivity was recorded at baseline in only a handful of AZD1222 recipients. With dominance at 160-218 and 743-854, vaccine-associated CD4 TCRs spanned spike. Unmutated variant regions reportedly attract nearly half of all spike-specific TCRs.

The protocol was immunoSEQ multiplex PCR, while the TCRdb copy is restricted to in-frame clones and leaves out a portion. Here the sample spans around 99,000 clones, roughly 87% being singletons. V usage is TRBV6-6 and J usage is TRBJ2-7, with a tentative D call TRBD1 (6 bases). This TCR was sampled from an adult in good health. The material was peripheral blood, obtained on day 0 of AZD1222 vaccination. CDR3 in amino acids: CASSYLDSSAYEQYF. CDR3 DNA: TGTGCCAGCAGTTACCTGGACAGTTCCGCCTACGAGCAGTACTTC.